These 16 T cell receptor beta chains were sequenced from one sample in a study of beta chain features in type 1 diabetes. Since all of the isolated RNA was reverse transcribed, expressed TCRB transcripts were what got sequenced. The assay was immunoSEQ multiplex PCR, and TCRdb's table has in-frame clones only and misses some. The sample consists of 970,000 or so clones, about 17% of them appearing once. Sequencing was carried out using naive CD4+ T cells from blood. These receptors all come from a woman younger than 30 in good health.

There are a few counts of this clone. V and J are TRBV7-9 and TRBJ2-7, with D unresolved. CDR1 is SEHNR and CDR2 is FQNEAQ in the germline V gene (reference sequence). This CDR3 has 16 amino acids. V dropped 0 bases and J dropped 2 bases, with 14 bases sitting between them. CDR3 residues: CASSLASGSQPYEQYF. The CDR3 nucleotides are TGTGCCAGCAGCTTAGCGTCCGGCAGTCAACCCTACGAGCAGTACTTC.

The genes are TRBV5-6 and TRBJ2-5, with 8 bases identical to TRBD2. Germline lookup yields CDR1 SGHDT and CDR2 YYEEEE. This CDR3 spans 18 amino acids. V lost 4 bases to trimming and J lost 5 bases; unmatched junction nucleotides: 19. CDR3 coding DNA: TGTGCCAGCAGCCCACGGGTGGTGGCGGGAGGCCGGGGGGAGACCCAGTACTTC. This gives the protein CASSPRVVAGGRGETQYF.

This clone was observed a handful of times. The chain carries TRBV5-4 and TRBJ2-1; TRBD2 aligns across 9 bases. CDR3 length: 15 residues. Germline lookup yields CDR1 SGHNT and CDR2 YYREEE (reference sequence). V dropped 0 bases and J dropped 7; count of bases not matched to a gene: 5. The CDR3 spells CASSLGGRVKNEQFF. CDR3 DNA sequence: TGTGCCAGCAGCTTGGGCGGGAGGGTGAAGAATGAGCAGTTCTTC.

A few counts support this clone. Other nucleotide sequences in the sample specify the same CDR3. This chain links TRBV5-1 with TRBJ2-3; 10 bases map to TRBD2. V was clipped by 0 bases and J by 3 bases; unmatched bases: 4. The CDR3 has 16 residues. Germline V gene sequence: CDR1 SGHRS, CDR2 YFSETQ. DNA of the CDR3: TGCGCCAGCAGCTTGGGGCTAGCGGGAGCGACAGATACGCAGTATTTT. Protein: CASSLGLAGATDTQYF.

V is TRBV28 and J is TRBJ1-2; possibly TRBD1 for D (5 bases). The germline CDR1 and CDR2 sequences are MDHEN and SYDVKM. This CDR3 has 15 amino acids. V dropped 1 base and J dropped 10 bases, with 19 bases sitting between them. CDR3: CASSLFRDAGVDYTF. CDR3 bases: TGTGCCAGCAGTTTATTCCGGGACGCCGGGGTGGACTACACCTTC.

This clone was detected ten times or more. This CDR3 reads CAISGQVVGTDTQYF. The CDR3 DNA reads TGTGCCATCAGTGGGCAGGTAGTGGGCACAGATACGCAGTATTTT. The chain joins TRBV10-3 to TRBJ2-3, with D unresolved. There are 15 residues in the CDR3. Trimming shortened V by 4 bases and J by 1 base, and 12 bases separated the two germline ends. CDR1 ENHRY and CDR2 SYGVKD come from the germline V gene.

This clone was counted only a few times. The chain couples TRBV7-8 to TRBJ2-1; possibly TRBD2 for D (6 bases). The germline V gene encodes CDR1 SGHVS and CDR2 FQNEAQ. The ends were cut back, 6 bases at V and 2 bases at J, with 17 bases in the middle. CDR3 length: 16 amino acids. This CDR3 reads CASSRRRGSPYNEQFF. DNA for the CDR3: TGTGCCAGCAGTCGTCGGCGGGGATCACCCTACAATGAGCAGTTCTTC.

The chain joins TRBV11-2 to TRBJ2-1; possible D gene TRBD2, 7 bases. Germline assignment: CDR1 SGHAT and CDR2 FQNNGV. The CDR3 runs to 17 residues. V lost 3 bases and J 6 bases, leaving 21 bases between the germline ends. For the CDR3, the DNA is TGTGCCAGCAGCTTCTCCACCGTAGGGGGGAGGGCCAATGAGCAGTTCTTC. As protein: CASSFSTVGGRANEQFF.

The chain recombines TRBV5-1 with TRBJ1-4, with D possibly TRBD1 on 5 matching bases. The ends were cut back, 4 bases at V and 0 bases at J, with 13 bases in the middle. Looked up from germline, CDR1 is SGHRS and CDR2 is YFSETQ. This CDR3 contains 16 residues. For the CDR3, the DNA is TGCGCCAGCAGCCGGATGGGGGTAGCAACTAATGAAAAACTGTTTTTT. Protein: CASSRMGVATNEKLFF.

This clone has more than one count but fewer than ten. The rearrangement uses TRBV4-3 and TRBJ2-7; D is unclear. The V and J ends lost 1 base and 0 bases respectively, with 10 bases between them. Germline CDR1 and CDR2: LGHNA and YSLEER. The CDR3 spans 15 residues. The CDR3 loop reads CASSQVYGNSYEQYF. CDR3 bases: TGCGCCAGCAGCCAAGTTTATGGGAACTCCTACGAGCAGTACTTC.

The genes are TRBV7-2 and TRBJ2-1; D gene unclear. The germline V and J ends were trimmed by 2 bases and 4 bases, with 6 bases remaining between them. Per the germline V gene, CDR1 is SGHTA and CDR2 is FQGNSA. The CDR3 runs 13 residues. The CDR3 spells CASSLRAYNEQFF. CDR3 DNA sequence: TGTGCCAGCAGCTTACGGGCTTACAATGAGCAGTTCTTC. The whole variable domain, filled in from reference TRBV7-2 and TRBJ2-1, reads GAGVSQSPSNKVTEKGKDVELRCDPISGHTALYWYRQSLGQGLEFLIYFQGNSAPDKSGLPSDRFSAERTGGSVSTLTIQRTQQEDSAVYLCASSLRAYNEQFFGPGTRLTVL.

In this sample, this clone turned up a few times. This chain links TRBV7-8 with TRBJ2-2; 7 nucleotides line up with TRBD2. Looked up from germline, CDR1 is SGHVS and CDR2 is FQNEAQ. V shed 5 bases, J shed 1 base, and the junction held 7 bases outside the gene matches. There are 16 residues in the CDR3. The CDR3 is CASSRTGGMNTGELFF. As DNA, the CDR3 is TGTGCCAGCAGCCGCACGGGGGGAATGAACACCGGGGAGCTGTTTTTT.

The table lists this clone with a few counts. J is TRBJ1-1 and V is TRBV10-3, with a tentative D call TRBD1 (5 bases). V was clipped by 6 bases and J by 5 bases, with 10 bases between them. Germline V lookup: CDR1 ENHRY, CDR2 SYGVKD. This CDR3 has 12 amino acids. CDR3 amino acids: CAIRGDGTEAFF. The CDR3 nucleotides read TGTGCCATCAGAGGGGATGGGACTGAAGCTTTCTTT.

This clone was recorded once. This rearrangement joins TRBV5-1 to TRBJ2-1; a weak D match, TRBD1 (6 bases). Germline V lookup: CDR1 SGHRS, CDR2 YFSETQ. Trimming pared 3 bases from V and 7 bases from J, leaving 23 bases between. The CDR3 is 17 amino acids. The CDR3 loop is CASSSLRDIFSRNEQFF. Here the CDR3 DNA reads TGCGCCAGCAGCTCATTACGGGACATCTTTTCGCGGAATGAGCAGTTCTTC.

This clone was observed a handful of times. V and J are TRBV18 and TRBJ2-3; unclear D gene. Germline lookup yields CDR1 KGHSH and CDR2 LQKENI. This CDR3 region has 16 residues. V dropped 2 bases and J dropped 0 bases, with 12 bases sitting between them. As DNA, the CDR3 is TGTGCCAGCTCACCATTTACTCGCGCAAGCACAGATACGCAGTATTTT. It specifies CASSPFTRASTDTQYF.

The chain carries TRBV5-1 and TRBJ1-4, with unresolved D. Trimming cost V 5 bases and J 0 bases, with 11 bases left between them. Germline V gene sequence: CDR1 SGHRS, CDR2 YFSETQ. The CDR3 totals 15 residues. The CDR3 DNA is TGCGCCAGCAGGAAAAACGTGCCAACTAATGAAAAACTGTTTTTT. Translation: CASRKNVPTNEKLFF.